These 24 T cell receptor beta chains were sequenced from one sample in a study of blood T cell repertoires in COVID-19. Method: immunoSEQ multiplex PCR; TCRdb's copy keeps in-frame clones and lacks some. The table shows 310,000 or so clones, with over 75% occurring only once. The sample was PBMCs or T cells enriched from blood (not recorded which). These receptors came from a woman in her twenties or thirties who had recovered from COVID-19.

This clone was recorded a few times. The rearrangement joins TRBV9 to TRBJ1-2; 8 nucleotides line up with TRBD1. The trim removed 2 bases at V and 6 bases at J, leaving 3 bases unmatched. The CDR3 is made up of 13 amino acids. The germline V gene has CDR1 SGDLS and CDR2 YYNGEE. CDR3 residues: CASSVQGADGYTF. The CDR3 DNA reads as TGTGCCAGCAGCGTCCAGGGGGCAGATGGCTACACCTTC.

This rearrangement joins TRBV2 to TRBJ1-2; 7 nucleotides agree with TRBD1. CDR3 length equals 13 residues. CDR1 SNHLY and CDR2 FYNNEI come from the germline V gene. Trimming at V came to 6 bases and at J to 7 bases, leaving 8 bases not matched to a gene. CDR3 nucleotide sequence: TGTGCCAGCAGGACAGGGCAGGGTAGTGGCTACACCTTC. It specifies CASRTGQGSGYTF.

The chain links TRBV11-1 to TRBJ1-2; TRBD1 matches 9 bases. This CDR3 has 14 amino acids. Per germline, CDR1 SGHAT and CDR2 FQDESV (reference sequence). The junction had 2 bases not matched to a gene; V was cut back by 0 bases and J by 6 bases. For the CDR3, the DNA is TGTGCCAGCAGCTTAGCCAGGACAGGGGATGGCTACACCTTC. It codes for CASSLARTGDGYTF. Full variable domain (outside the CDR3, taken from reference TRBV11-1 and TRBJ1-2): EAEVAQSPRYKITEKSQAVAFWCDPISGHATLYWYRQILGQGPELLVQFQDESVVDDSQLPKDRFSAERLKGVDSTLKIQPAELGDSAMYLCASSLARTGDGYTFGSGTRLTVV.

This chain joins TRBV11-3 and TRBJ2-3; 7 nucleotides match TRBD2. The J segment lost 1 base and the V segment lost 4 bases, leaving 8 bases of the junction unmatched. Germline-derived CDR1 and CDR2 are SGHNT and YENEEA. The length of the CDR3 is 16 residues. In DNA form, the CDR3 reads TGTGCCAGCAGCTCGCGGGGTCTAGCGGGCACAGATACGCAGTATTTT. Amino acids: CASSSRGLAGTDTQYF.

This CDR3 reads CASSHMKGTPTYEQYF. The DNA for the CDR3 is TGTGCCAGCTCACACATGAAAGGGACACCCACCTACGAGCAGTACTTC. The V and J genes are TRBV18 and TRBJ2-7, with D tentatively TRBD1 (6 bases). Deletions cut 4 bases from V and 2 bases from J, with 18 bases between. The CDR3 extends over 16 amino acids. Germline CDR1 reads KGHSH; CDR2 reads LQKENI.

The rearrangement joins TRBV6-4 to TRBJ1-2; 10 nucleotides line up with TRBD1. This CDR3 spans 14 amino acids. Per the germline V gene, CDR1 is MRHNA and CDR2 is SNTAGT. The trim removed 7 bases at V and 6 bases at J, leaving 8 bases unmatched. The CDR3 spells CASTGDRGGHGYTF. CDR3 coding DNA: TGTGCCAGCACCGGGGACAGGGGAGGCCATGGCTACACCTTC.

V gene TRBV5-1 combines with J gene TRBJ2-2, with 12 nucleotides matching TRBD1. CDR1 is SGHRS, CDR2 YFSETQ, per germline. The length of the CDR3 is 14 residues. Trimming at V came to 4 bases and at J to 8 bases, leaving 3 bases not matched to a gene. The CDR3 coding sequence is TGCGCCAGCAGCACGGGACAGGGGGCAGGGGAGCTGTTTTTT. Amino acids: CASSTGQGAGELFF.

The rearrangement uses TRBV29-1 and TRBJ2-1; TRBD2 matches 9 bases. Germline assignment: CDR1 SQVTM and CDR2 ANQGSEA. CDR3 length: 13 residues. Unmatched junction bases numbered 4, after V lost 4 bases and J lost 6 bases. The CDR3 loop is CSVGGRAGNEQFF. The CDR3 coding sequence is TGCAGCGTTGGCGGGAGGGCCGGCAATGAGCAGTTCTTC.

The rearrangement uses TRBV28 and TRBJ2-3; 9 bases are shared with TRBD1. V shed 5 bases, J shed 0 bases, and the junction held 3 bases outside the gene matches. This CDR3 region has 15 residues. Germline V gene sequence: CDR1 MDHEN, CDR2 SYDVKM. The CDR3 DNA sequence: TGTGCCAGCAGTCCCGGACAGGGGAGCACAGATACGCAGTATTTT. Translated, it gives CASSPGQGSTDTQYF. Full variable domain (outside the CDR3, taken from reference TRBV28 and TRBJ2-3): DVKVTQSSRYLVKRTGEKVFLECVQDMDHENMFWYRQDPGLGLRLIYFSYDVKMKEKGDIPEGYSVSREKKERFSLILESASTNQTSMYLCASSPGQGSTDTQYFGPGTRLTVL.

CDR3 DNA: TGTGCCAGCAATCCCTATAGCAATCAGCCCCAGCATTTT. The encoded protein is CASNPYSNQPQHF. The V gene is TRBV6-5, the J gene TRBJ1-5, with no clear D. V was shortened by 7 bases and J by 0 bases, with 7 bases between the two germline ends. Germline V lookup: CDR1 MNHEY, CDR2 SVGAGI. The CDR3 runs to 13 residues.

This rearrangement joins TRBV5-6 to TRBJ1-2, with 7 bases aligning to TRBD1. The length of the CDR3 is 13 residues. The ends lost 1 base at V and 10 bases at J; junction bases unmatched: 7. Germline CDR1 reads SGHDT; CDR2 reads YYEEEE. The CDR3 nucleotides read TGTGCCAGCAGCTTGTATCAGGGGGATGTCTACACCTTC. It encodes CASSLYQGDVYTF.

The V and J genes are TRBV7-3 and TRBJ1-6; D perhaps matches TRBD1 (6 bases). The CDR3 sequence is 15 residues long. Germline loops: CDR1 SGHTA, CDR2 FQGTGA. Trimming stripped 5 bases from V and 10 bases from J, with 18 bases between. The CDR3 DNA sequence: TGTGCCAGCAGCCCCCAAGGGGGAAGGGAATCACCCCTCCACTTT. This translates into CASSPQGGRESPLHF.

Here the CDR3 reads CASSIRQGGDQPQHF. CDR3 DNA: TGTGCCAGCAGTATTAGACAGGGCGGTGATCAGCCCCAGCATTTT. The chain combines TRBV28 with TRBJ1-5, with 7 positions matching TRBD1. The CDR3 consists of 15 residues. Germline V gene lookup returns CDR1 MDHEN and CDR2 SYDVKM. Losses at the gene ends were 5 bases for V and 5 bases for J; bases not matched to a gene: 9.

The chain couples TRBV28 to TRBJ1-2, with D possibly being TRBD1 (5 bases). V gave up 5 bases and J gave up 11 bases, with 15 bases separating them. The germline gives CDR1 MDHEN, CDR2 SYDVKM. CDR3 length equals 12 residues. DNA of the CDR3: TGTGCCAGCAGTACCCGGACATCCGTTTACACCTTC. The encoded protein is CASSTRTSVYTF.

This chain uses TRBV10-3 with TRBJ2-1; 9 bases map to TRBD2. Germline CDR1 and CDR2: ENHRY and SYGVKD. The CDR3 extends over 17 amino acids. The trim removed 6 bases at V and 6 bases at J, leaving 15 bases unmatched. This chain's CDR3 is CAIRALAGEGPRNEQFF. CDR3 bases: TGTGCCATCAGAGCCTTAGCGGGAGAAGGCCCTCGCAATGAGCAGTTCTTC.

This chain links TRBV5-1 with TRBJ2-2; the match to TRBD1 covers 11 bases. The length of the CDR3 is 16 residues. The V and J ends lost 4 bases and 7 bases, in that order; junction bases with no gene match: 9. Germline CDR1 SGHRS, CDR2 YFSETQ. Here the CDR3 reads CASSHRGQGGIGELFF. DNA of the CDR3: TGCGCCAGCAGCCACCGGGGACAGGGGGGTATCGGGGAGCTGTTTTTT.

The chain is built from TRBV19 and TRBJ1-5; TRBD1 aligns across 8 bases. V lost 10 bases and J lost 0; bases outside the gene matches: 11. Germline V gives CDR1 LNHDA, CDR2 SQIVND (reference sequence). The CDR3 totals 16 residues. The CDR3 coding sequence is TGTGCCACGCGCCGGGACAGGAGCTCTAGCAATCAGCCCCAGCATTTT. As protein: CATRRDRSSSNQPQHF.

This clone occurred a few times. V and J are TRBV7-2 and TRBJ2-5, with TRBD2 matching over 10 bases. CDR3 size: 19 residues. CDR1 and CDR2 from the germline V gene are SGHTA and FQGNSA. Unmatched junction bases numbered 21, after V lost 6 bases and J lost 5 bases. CDR3 protein: CASRLKGGLLAGDRETQYF. In DNA form, the CDR3 reads TGTGCCAGCAGGCTAAAAGGGGGGCTTCTAGCGGGAGACAGGGAGACCCAGTACTTC.

This chain joins TRBV6-5 and TRBJ2-7, with D possibly TRBD2 on 5 matching bases. The CDR3 runs to 12 residues. The germline V and J ends were trimmed by 6 bases and 6 bases, with 12 bases remaining between them. Germline V gene lookup returns CDR1 MNHEY and CDR2 SVGAGI. The CDR3 bases are TGTGCCAGCAGGTACGAGGCGGGCGAGCAGTACTTC. Its translation is CASRYEAGEQYF.

The rearrangement links TRBV10-3 to TRBJ2-7, with TRBD2 matching 10 bases. In germline, CDR1 is ENHRY, CDR2 SYGVKD. This CDR3 has 12 residues. V shed 11 bases and J 2 bases; nucleotides not matched to a gene: 3. The CDR3 nucleotides are TGTGCCGTAGCGGGAGGTACCTACGAGCAGTACTTC. Its translation is CAVAGGTYEQYF.

The chain has TRBV9 and TRBJ2-5; tentative D call: TRBD1 (5 bases). CDR1 is SGDLS and CDR2 is YYNGEE in the germline V gene. V was trimmed by 0 bases and J by 5 bases, leaving 14 bases between them. CDR3 length equals 15 residues. CDR3 sequence reads: CASSVVAGNVETQYF. The CDR3 DNA follows: TGTGCCAGCAGCGTAGTCGCAGGGAATGTGGAGACCCAGTACTTC.

The chain combines TRBV24-1 with TRBJ1-5; D unclear. Germline V gene lookup returns CDR1 KGHDR and CDR2 SFDVKD. Between the trimmed V and J ends, which lost 4 bases and 3 bases, there was a span of 6 bases. This CDR3 region has 13 residues. CDR3: CATSEQYNQPQHF. The CDR3 DNA reads TGTGCCACCAGTGAACAATACAATCAGCCCCAGCATTTT.

This rearrangement joins TRBV9 to TRBJ2-3; the match to TRBD2 covers 7 bases. This CDR3 is 16 amino acids long. The trim removed 4 bases at V and 4 bases at J, leaving 12 bases unmatched. Germline CDR1 is SGDLS and CDR2 is YYNGEE. The CDR3 DNA follows: TGTGCCAGCAGCCCCTTATATGGGAGGGCCTCAGATACGCAGTATTTT. This sequence encodes CASSPLYGRASDTQYF. The full variable domain, its missing parts supplied by reference TRBV9 and TRBJ2-3, is DSGVTQTPKHLITATGQRVTLRCSPRSGDLSVYWYQQSLDQGLQFLIQYYNGEERAKGNILERFSAQQFPDLHSELNLSSLELGDSALYFCASSPLYGRASDTQYFGPGTRLTVL.

The chain has TRBV10-2 and TRBJ2-1, with 10 bases aligning to TRBD1. Losses at the gene ends were 7 bases for V and 8 bases for J; bases not matched to a gene: 11. CDR3 length: 15 amino acids. Germline V gives CDR1 WSHSY, CDR2 SAAADI. CDR3 sequence (DNA): TGCGCCAGCAAGACCGGGGGACAGGGGTTGGATGAGCAGTTCTTC. This gives the protein CASKTGGQGLDEQFF.